These T cell receptor beta chains were read from a single sample in a study of blood T cell repertoires in COVID-19. Measured with immunoSEQ multiplex PCR; TCRdb has only the in-frame clones, and not every one. The table shows approximately 97,000 clones, with 70% to 90% occurring only once. The source material was peripheral blood. The receptors derive from a human donor in a cohort sampled during active COVID-19. Each CDR3 is given with its conserved first and last residue. A D gene is named only where the DNA matches it firmly. The size field is filled for only some rows; it gives once, few, many or a size class.

>TRBV9|-|TRBD1|TRBJ1-5
TGTGCCAGCAGCGACGGGACAGGGGGACATCAGCCCCAGCATTTT
CASSDGTGGHQPQHF
>TRBV2|-|TRBD1|TRBJ1-1
TGTGCCAGCGAAGGACAGGGGGTTCCGAACACTGAAGCTTTCTTT
CASEGQGVPNTEAFF
>TRBV18|once|TRBD1|TRBJ1-5
TGTGCCAGCTCCCCCCGGGACAGGGGGTCGAATCAGCCCCAGCATTTT
CASSPRDRGSNQPQHF
>TRBV29-1|-|-|TRBJ1-2
TGCAGCGTTATTAACAGATCTAACTATGGCTACACCTTC
CSVINRSNYGYTF
>TRBV9|-|TRBD1|TRBJ1-2
TGTGCCAGCAGCGTAGCGGACAATGGGGGGGGACAGGGTGATGGCTACACCTTC
CASSVADNGGGQGDGYTF
>TRBV19|-|TRBD1|TRBJ1-1
TGTGCCAGTAGTATCGGGACAGAGAACACTGAAGCTTTCTTT
CASSIGTENTEAFF
>TRBV7-9|-|-|TRBJ1-5
TGTGCCAGCAGCTTCGGACAGTTTCTGAATCAGCCCCAGCATTTT
CASSFGQFLNQPQHF
>TRBV2|-|TRBD1|TRBJ2-3
TGTGCCAGCGGGGAACAGGGGTTGGGGGATACGCAGTATTTT
CASGEQGLGDTQYF
>TRBV7-7|-|-|TRBJ2-7
TGTGCTAGCAGCTTGGTTGATCTGAAATGGAGGGTGTACGAGCAGTACTTC
CASSLVDLKWRVYEQYF
>TRBV27|once|-|TRBJ1-5
TGTGCCAGCAGACCCTCAGGAGGGGATCAGCCCCAGCATTTT
CASRPSGGDQPQHF
>TRBV2|-|TRBD1|TRBJ1-5
TGTGCCAGCAGTGAGGGCAGGGGGAGCAATCAGCCCCAGCATTTT
CASSEGRGSNQPQHF
>TRBV18|-|-|TRBJ2-5
TGTGCCAGCTCTCCCCCGCGGGGCCCGGAGACCCAGTACTTC
CASSPPRGPETQYF
>TRBV2|-|TRBD1|TRBJ2-7
TGTGCCAGCAGTGTCGAGGACAGGAGCCACGAGCAGTACTTC
CASSVEDRSHEQYF
>TRBV5-6|once|-|TRBJ2-3
TGTGCCAGCAGCTTAAACAGCGAGGGAAGCCCCACAGATACGCAGTATTTT
CASSLNSEGSPTDTQYF
>TRBV6-5|-|-|TRBJ2-3
TGTGCCAGCAGGCCCCCCGGGCGGGGCACAGATACGCAGTATTTT
CASRPPGRGTDTQYF
>TRBV28|-|TRBD2|TRBJ2-3
TGTGCCAGCAAGGCTAGCGGCCGAGATACGCAGTATTTT
CASKASGRDTQYF
>TRBV18|-|TRBD1|TRBJ2-2
TGTGCCAGCTCACCCTTTTTGACAGGGAGGAACACCGGGGAGCTGTTTTTT
CASSPFLTGRNTGELFF
>TRBV30|once|-|TRBJ2-3
TGTGCCTGGAGTTCCAAGACTAGCACAGATACGCAGTATTTT
CAWSSKTSTDTQYF
>TRBV6-8|-|TRBD1|TRBJ2-5
TGTGCCAGCAGCGGGACAGGTGGTAATTACTTC
CASSGTGGNYF
>TRBV14|-|-|TRBJ1-1
TGTGCCAGCAGCCAAGTACCGCTGAGCTCGAACACTGAAGCTTTCTTT
CASSQVPLSSNTEAFF
>TRBV29-1|-|TRBD1|TRBJ2-7
TGCAGCGTTGCGGGACAGGGAGACGAGCAGTACTTC
CSVAGQGDEQYF
>TRBV4-3|-|-|TRBJ1-1
TGCGCCAGCAGCCAAGTTTGGGGCGATAGCACTGAAGCTTTCTTT
CASSQVWGDSTEAFF
>TRBV5-4|-|TRBD2|TRBJ2-1
TGTGCCAGCAGCTTGGGTAACCAGCGGGAGGCCCACAATGAGCAGTTCTTC
CASSLGNQREAHNEQFF
>TRBV2|-|-|TRBJ2-1
TGTGCCAGCGGCCGCAATGAGCAGTTCTTC
CASGRNEQFF
>TRBV15|-|-|TRBJ1-4
TGTGCCACCAGCAGTTTCGGGTCAACTAATGAAAAACTGTTTTTT
CATSSFGSTNEKLFF
>TRBV18|-|-|TRBJ1-1
TGTGCCAGCTCACCGAACGGGGGACTTGTAAACACTGAAGCTTTCTTT
CASSPNGGLVNTEAFF
>TRBV7-7|-|-|TRBJ2-1
TGTGCCTTAGGGGGTAGCGGGCTCCGGAGCTCCTACAATGAGCAGTTCTTC
CALGGSGLRSSYNEQFF
>TRBV7-8|-|-|TRBJ1-4
TGTGCCAGCAGCTTAGAGGAGGGAATAGAGGAAAAACTGTTTTTT
CASSLEEGIEEKLFF
>TRBV5-4|-|TRBD1|TRBJ2-7
TGTGCCAGCAGCTCGACAGGGACCTCCTACGAGCAGTACTTC
CASSSTGTSYEQYF
>TRBV25-1|-|-|TRBJ2-6
TGTGCCAGCAGTAGACAGGGGGCCAACGTCCTGACTTTC
CASSRQGANVLTF